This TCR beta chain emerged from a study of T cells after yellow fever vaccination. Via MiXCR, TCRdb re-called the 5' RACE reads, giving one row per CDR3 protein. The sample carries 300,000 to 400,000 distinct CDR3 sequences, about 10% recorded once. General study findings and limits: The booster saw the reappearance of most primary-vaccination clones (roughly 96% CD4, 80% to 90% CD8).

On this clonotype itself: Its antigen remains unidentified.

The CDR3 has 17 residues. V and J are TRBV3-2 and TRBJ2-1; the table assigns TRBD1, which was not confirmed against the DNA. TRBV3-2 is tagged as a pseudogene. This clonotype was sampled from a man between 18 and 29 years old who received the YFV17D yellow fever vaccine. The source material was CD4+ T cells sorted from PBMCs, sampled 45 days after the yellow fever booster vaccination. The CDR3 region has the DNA TGTGCCAGCAGCCAAGACCTGGGTGGGGTCCCTTACAATGAGCAGTTCTTC. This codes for CASSQDLGGVPYNEQFF.